The rows below give T cell receptor beta chains drawn from one sample of a study of T cell responses to AZD1222 COVID-19 vaccine. Sequencing used immunoSEQ multiplex PCR; TCRdb keeps in-frame clones, though not all of them. This table holds approximately 94,000 clones, 80% to 90% found once. Source: peripheral blood, taken on day 0 of AZD1222 vaccination. Every receptor here comes from an adult in good health. Both conserved end residues are part of each CDR3. Fields, in order: V gene, clone size, D gene, J gene, CDR3 protein, CDR3 DNA. A D gene is named only where the DNA matches it firmly. Some rows mark clone size as missing; the rest say once, few, many or name a class of expanded clone.

V: TRBV14
size: NA
D: NA
J: TRBJ1-6
CDR3: CASSQGSNSPLHF
DNA: TGTGCCAGCAGCCAAGGTTCCAATTCACCCCTCCACTTT

V: TRBV10-3
size: NA
D: TRBD2
J: TRBJ2-7
CDR3: CAISPGTSGNHEQYF
DNA: TGTGCCATCAGCCCCGGGACTAGCGGGAACCACGAGCAGTACTTC

V: TRBV7-3
size: once
D: NA
J: TRBJ2-1
CDR3: CASSQALGGRNEQFF
DNA: TGTGCCAGCAGCCAGGCTCTCGGGGGTCGGAATGAGCAGTTCTTC

V: TRBV6-5
size: once
D: NA
J: TRBJ1-1
CDR3: CASRPVLGRGGAFF
DNA: TGTGCCAGCAGGCCAGTTTTGGGCAGGGGAGGAGCTTTCTTT

V: TRBV9
size: NA
D: TRBD2
J: TRBJ2-1
CDR3: CASSVAPGLASTYNEQFF
DNA: TGTGCCAGCAGCGTAGCCCCAGGACTAGCCTCTACCTACAATGAGCAGTTCTTC

V: TRBV30
size: NA
D: NA
J: TRBJ2-7
CDR3: CAWSGLAYEQYF
DNA: TGTGCCTGGAGTGGACTTGCCTACGAGCAGTACTTC

V: TRBV11-3
size: NA
D: NA
J: TRBJ2-7
CDR3: CASSWGVSSYEQYF
DNA: TGTGCCAGCAGCTGGGGGGTATCGTCCTACGAGCAGTACTTC

V: TRBV18
size: NA
D: TRBD1
J: TRBJ1-2
CDR3: CASSPDRVGYTF
DNA: TGTGCCAGCTCACCAGACAGGGTGGGCTACACCTTC

V: TRBV7-9
size: NA
D: TRBD1
J: TRBJ1-2
CDR3: CASSLAGTDYGYTF
DNA: TGTGCCAGCAGCTTAGCCGGGACAGACTATGGCTACACCTTC

V: TRBV2
size: NA
D: NA
J: TRBJ2-7
CDR3: CASSEGPEQYF
DNA: TGTGCCAGCAGTGAGGGTCCAGAGCAGTACTTC

V: TRBV18
size: few
D: NA
J: TRBJ1-1
CDR3: CASSVTGLKGVMNTEAFF
DNA: TGTGCCAGCTCAGTTACGGGACTCAAGGGAGTCATGAACACTGAAGCTTTCTTT

V: TRBV6-5
size: NA
D: NA
J: TRBJ2-3
CDR3: CASSKAETSTDTQYF
DNA: TGTGCCAGCAGCAAAGCGGAAACTAGCACAGATACGCAGTATTTT

V: TRBV4-3
size: NA
D: TRBD2
J: TRBJ2-1
CDR3: CASSQEGGLAPYNEQFF
DNA: TGCGCCAGCAGCCAAGAGGGGGGACTAGCGCCATACAATGAGCAGTTCTTC

V: TRBV24-1
size: NA
D: NA
J: TRBJ2-7
CDR3: CATSDLVGQYF
DNA: TGTGCCACCAGTGATTTGGTGGGGCAGTACTTC

V: TRBV10-2
size: NA
D: NA
J: TRBJ2-5
CDR3: CASGPGASLGMETQYF
DNA: TGCGCCAGCGGCCCCGGGGCTAGCCTGGGGATGGAGACCCAGTACTTC

V: TRBV2
size: NA
D: NA
J: TRBJ2-7
CDR3: CASRPKSGGKSYEQYF
DNA: TGTGCCAGCAGGCCTAAATCAGGGGGGAAATCCTACGAGCAGTACTTC

V: TRBV7-8
size: NA
D: NA
J: TRBJ1-5
CDR3: CASSLDRNQPQHF
DNA: TGTGCCAGCAGCCTTGACCGCAATCAGCCCCAGCATTTT

V: TRBV29-1
size: NA
D: NA
J: TRBJ1-1
CDR3: CSVRDRSRNTEAFF
DNA: TGCAGCGTTCGCGACAGGAGCAGGAACACTGAAGCTTTCTTT

V: TRBV27
size: NA
D: TRBD2
J: TRBJ2-7
CDR3: CASSLSGTKGDEQYF
DNA: TGTGCCAGCAGTTTATCGGGGACTAAAGGTGACGAGCAGTACTTC

V: TRBV27
size: NA
D: TRBD1
J: TRBJ2-7
CDR3: CASRGTVNDEQYF
DNA: TGTGCCAGCAGGGGGACAGTCAACGACGAGCAGTACTTC

V: TRBV10-3
size: NA
D: TRBD2
J: TRBJ2-7
CDR3: CATGPGLADEQYF
DNA: TGTGCCACCGGACCGGGACTAGCCGACGAGCAGTACTTC

V: TRBV20-1
size: NA
D: TRBD2
J: TRBJ2-1
CDR3: CSASVIAGVGGSYNEQFF
DNA: TGCAGTGCTAGTGTAATAGCGGGGGTTGGGGGCTCCTACAATGAGCAGTTCTTC

V: TRBV6-5
size: NA
D: NA
J: TRBJ1-2
CDR3: CASSSDDRGYTF
DNA: TGTGCCAGCAGTTCGGACGACCGAGGCTACACCTTC

V: TRBV7-2
size: NA
D: TRBD2
J: TRBJ2-7
CDR3: CASSFPMGLAGRTYEQYF
DNA: TGTGCCAGCAGCTTTCCCATGGGACTAGCGGGAAGGACCTACGAGCAGTACTTC

V: TRBV30
size: NA
D: TRBD1
J: TRBJ2-2
CDR3: CAWSASSRGRGDGELFF
DNA: TGTGCCTGGAGTGCGTCCTCCAGGGGGCGAGGGGACGGGGAGCTGTTTTTT

V: TRBV2
size: NA
D: NA
J: TRBJ1-4
CDR3: CASSPGLAFEKLFF
DNA: TGTGCCAGCAGCCCGGGCCTGGCCTTTGAAAAACTGTTTTTT

V: TRBV6-5
size: NA
D: NA
J: TRBJ1-5
CDR3: CASSYSGKEDQPQHF
DNA: TGTGCCAGCAGTTACTCCGGGAAGGAGGATCAGCCCCAGCATTTT

V: TRBV2
size: NA
D: NA
J: TRBJ1-1
CDR3: CASWRLNTEAFF
DNA: TGTGCCAGCTGGCGGTTGAACACTGAAGCTTTCTTT

V: TRBV5-1
size: NA
D: TRBD1
J: TRBJ1-1
CDR3: CASSLGDRGGTFF
DNA: TGCGCCAGCAGCTTGGGGGACAGGGGAGGAACTTTCTTT

V: TRBV30
size: NA
D: NA
J: TRBJ2-7
CDR3: CASLGLSSYEQYF
DNA: TGTGCCTCACTAGGACTGAGCTCCTACGAGCAGTACTTC

V: TRBV6-5
size: NA
D: NA
J: TRBJ2-1
CDR3: CASIPGPTFGEQFF
DNA: TGTGCCAGCATCCCGGGACCAACTTTCGGTGAGCAGTTCTTC